This TCR beta chain was captured by sequencing in a study of blood T cell repertoires in COVID-19. Across the study: Material from acute and convalescent COVID-19 was sourced from the United States, Italy and Spain. PBMCs, B-cell-depleted T cells, or T cells provided the cDNA or gDNA that made up the material.

Only in-frame clones appear in the TCRdb table, and some are missing; sequencing was by immunoSEQ multiplex PCR. The sample shows some 56,000 clones, about 83% of them seen only once. This sequence was found in a woman aged 60-70 years with COVID-19, enrolled during active disease. The sequenced material came from peripheral blood.

For the CDR3, the DNA is TGTGCCAGCAGCCAAGATCCGGGGACTAGCGGGATGCAGCAGTACTTC. Amino acid sequence: CASSQDPGTSGMQQYF. The gene calls are TRBV3-1 (or the pseudogene TRBV3-2) and TRBJ2-7; 13 bases are a match to TRBD2. Germline V gene data show CDR1 as LGHDT and CDR2 as YNNKEL (reference sequence). There are 16 residues in the CDR3. J gave up 8 bases and V 0 bases, and 7 bases lay outside the gene matches.